The rows below give T cell receptor beta chains drawn from one sample of a study of beta chain features in type 1 diabetes. Using immunoSEQ multiplex PCR, the repertoire was profiled, and TCRdb retains in-frame clones only, with some absent. This table has 9,400 or so clones, 75% to 85% appearing once. What was sequenced was Tregs from blood. These receptors came from a woman aged 18 to 35 in good health. CDR3s include the opening cysteine and the closing phenylalanine or tryptophan. Fields, in order: CDR3 protein, CDR3 DNA, D gene, V gene, J gene, clone size. D genes are given only for firm matches. Clone size is given for some rows only: seen once, a few or many times, or a class if the clone is expanded.

CDR3aa: CASSSGLGDTEAFF
CDR3nt: TGCGCCAGCAGTTCCGGACTTGGGGACACTGAAGCTTTCTTT
d_gene: .
v_gene: TRBV5-1
j_gene: TRBJ1-1
abundance: .

CDR3aa: CASSWGQNTGELFF
CDR3nt: TGTGCCAGCAGCTGGGGGCAGAACACCGGGGAGCTGTTTTTT
d_gene: .
v_gene: TRBV7-9
j_gene: TRBJ2-2
abundance: .

CDR3aa: CATHKEGLGYNEQFF
CDR3nt: TGTGCCACCCATAAGGAGGGGTTAGGGTACAATGAGCAGTTCTTC
d_gene: .
v_gene: TRBV7-9
j_gene: TRBJ2-1
abundance: few

CDR3aa: CAISESPGGAYTEAFF
CDR3nt: TGTGCCATCAGTGAGTCGCCGGGGGGGGCCTACACTGAAGCTTTCTTT
d_gene: .
v_gene: TRBV10-3
j_gene: TRBJ1-1
abundance: .

CDR3aa: CAIKTNPYEQYF
CDR3nt: TGTGCCATCAAGACAAACCCCTACGAGCAGTACTTC
d_gene: .
v_gene: TRBV10-3
j_gene: TRBJ2-7
abundance: once

CDR3aa: CASRTGPASEAFF
CDR3nt: TGTGCCAGCAGGACGGGTCCTGCGTCGGAAGCTTTCTTT
d_gene: .
v_gene: TRBV2
j_gene: TRBJ1-1
abundance: .

CDR3aa: CASSEALGQGQAGANVLTF
CDR3nt: TGTGCCAGCAGTGAAGCACTAGGTCAGGGGCAGGCTGGGGCCAACGTCCTGACTTTC
d_gene: .
v_gene: TRBV2
j_gene: TRBJ2-6
abundance: .

CDR3aa: CASSFAATTDTQYF
CDR3nt: TGTGCCAGCAGCTTTGCGGCAACCACAGATACGCAGTATTTT
d_gene: .
v_gene: TRBV5-4
j_gene: TRBJ2-3
abundance: .

CDR3aa: CASSDSLTSLDTQYF
CDR3nt: TGTGCCAGCAGTGATTCCCTCACTAGTCTGGATACGCAGTATTTT
d_gene: .
v_gene: TRBV2
j_gene: TRBJ2-3
abundance: .

CDR3aa: CASSRTGAPYNEQFF
CDR3nt: TGCGCCAGCAGCAGAACAGGGGCACCCTACAATGAGCAGTTCTTC
d_gene: TRBD1
v_gene: TRBV5-1
j_gene: TRBJ2-1
abundance: .

CDR3aa: CASSQDATNEKLFF
CDR3nt: TGCGCCAGCTCGCAGGATGCAACTAATGAAAAACTGTTTTTT
d_gene: .
v_gene: TRBV5-1
j_gene: TRBJ1-4
abundance: .

CDR3aa: CASSSYRVTKLFF
CDR3nt: TGTGCCAGCAGTTCGTACAGGGTTACAAAACTGTTTTTT
d_gene: .
v_gene: TRBV6-5
j_gene: TRBJ1-4
abundance: .

CDR3aa: CASSGQGAADTQYF
CDR3nt: TGTGCCAGCAGCGGACAGGGGGCCGCAGATACGCAGTATTTT
d_gene: TRBD1
v_gene: TRBV2
j_gene: TRBJ2-3
abundance: few

CDR3aa: CASSPYRASSYNEQFF
CDR3nt: TGTGCCAGCAGCCCTTACAGGGCTAGCTCCTACAATGAGCAGTTCTTC
d_gene: .
v_gene: TRBV14
j_gene: TRBJ2-1
abundance: .

CDR3aa: CASSTPRTGPNEQFF
CDR3nt: TGTGCCAGTAGTACTCCCAGAACAGGGCCCAATGAGCAGTTCTTC
d_gene: .
v_gene: TRBV19
j_gene: TRBJ2-1
abundance: .

CDR3aa: CASSNGLFGYTEAFF
CDR3nt: TGTGCCAGTAGTAACGGCCTTTTCGGGTACACTGAAGCTTTCTTT
d_gene: .
v_gene: TRBV19
j_gene: TRBJ1-1
abundance: few

CDR3aa: CASSFQGAGELFF
CDR3nt: TGCGCCAGCAGCTTTCAGGGCGCCGGGGAGCTGTTTTTT
d_gene: .
v_gene: TRBV5-1
j_gene: TRBJ2-2
abundance: once

CDR3aa: CASSLSGGNGEQFF
CDR3nt: TGTGCCAGCAGCTTATCTGGCGGGAACGGTGAGCAGTTCTTC
d_gene: .
v_gene: TRBV7-6
j_gene: TRBJ2-1
abundance: .

CDR3aa: CASRDRANYGYTF
CDR3nt: TGTGCCAGCCGGGACAGAGCTAACTATGGCTACACCTTC
d_gene: TRBD1
v_gene: TRBV2
j_gene: TRBJ1-2
abundance: .

CDR3aa: CASSQDQQGAGGNTIYF
CDR3nt: TGCGCCAGCAGCCAAGACCAACAGGGGGCAGGGGGAAACACCATATATTTT
d_gene: TRBD1
v_gene: TRBV4-1
j_gene: TRBJ1-3
abundance: .

CDR3aa: CASRAGANTGELFF
CDR3nt: TGCGCCAGCAGGGCGGGGGCGAACACCGGGGAGCTGTTTTTT
d_gene: TRBD2
v_gene: TRBV5-1
j_gene: TRBJ2-2
abundance: .

CDR3aa: CASSPAFGDEQFF
CDR3nt: TGTGCCAGCAGCCCCGCTTTTGGAGATGAGCAGTTCTTC
d_gene: .
v_gene: TRBV7-2
j_gene: TRBJ2-1
abundance: .

CDR3aa: CSVRRDRENTEAFF
CDR3nt: TGCAGCGTTCGAAGAGACAGGGAGAACACTGAAGCTTTCTTT
d_gene: TRBD1
v_gene: TRBV29-1
j_gene: TRBJ1-1
abundance: .